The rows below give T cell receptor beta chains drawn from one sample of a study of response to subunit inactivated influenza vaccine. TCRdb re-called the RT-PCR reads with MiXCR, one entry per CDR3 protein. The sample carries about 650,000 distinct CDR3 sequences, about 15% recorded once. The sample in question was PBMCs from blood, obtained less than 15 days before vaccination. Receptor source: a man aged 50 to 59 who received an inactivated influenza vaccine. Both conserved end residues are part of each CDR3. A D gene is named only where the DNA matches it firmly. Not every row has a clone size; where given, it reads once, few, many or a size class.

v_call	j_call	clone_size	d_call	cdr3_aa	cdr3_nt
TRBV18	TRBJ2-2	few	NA	CASSPPDGANTGELFF	TGTGCCAGCTCACCCCCCGACGGCGCGAACACCGGGGAGCTGTTTTTT
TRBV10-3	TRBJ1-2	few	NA	CAITSRATDGYTF	TGTGCCATCACCTCACGTGCGACTGATGGCTACACCTTC
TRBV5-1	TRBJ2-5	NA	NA	CASSGSVGAGKETQYF	TGCGCCAGCAGCGGGTCCGTGGGCGCCGGAAAAGAGACCCAGTACTTC
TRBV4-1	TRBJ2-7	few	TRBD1	CASSQAWGNRGTYEQYF	TGCGCCAGCAGCCAAGCGTGGGGGAACAGGGGGACCTACGAGCAGTACTTC
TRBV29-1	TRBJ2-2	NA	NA	CSVELASIGELFF	TGCAGCGTTGAGCTTGCTTCGATCGGGGAGCTGTTTTTT
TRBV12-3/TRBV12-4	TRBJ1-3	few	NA	CASSFVVSGNTIYF	TGTGCCAGCAGTTTTGTGGTTTCTGGAAACACCATATATTTT
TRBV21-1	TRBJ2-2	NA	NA	CASSFPGTSYTGELFF	TGTGCCAGCAGTTTTCCCGGGACTAGCTACACCGGGGAGCTGTTTTTT
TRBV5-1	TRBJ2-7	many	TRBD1	CASSLTGTVAYEQYF	TGCGCCAGCAGTCTGACAGGGACGGTGGCCTACGAGCAGTACTTC
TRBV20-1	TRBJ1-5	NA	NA	CSAPPASNQPQHF	TGCAGTGCTCCACCGGCTAGCAATCAGCCCCAGCATTTT
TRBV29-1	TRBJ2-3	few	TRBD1	CSVEEGTGLGDTQYF	TGCAGCGTTGAAGAGGGGACAGGCCTCGGAGATACGCAGTATTTT
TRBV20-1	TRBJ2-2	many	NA	CSAPQVVGTGELFF	TGCAGTGCTCCGCAGGTAGTGGGCACCGGGGAGCTGTTTTTT
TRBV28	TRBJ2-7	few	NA	CASSEAGTSYEQYF	TGTGCCAGCAGTGAGGCGGGGACCTCCTACGAGCAGTACTTC
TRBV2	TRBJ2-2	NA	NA	CASTGSGFANTGELFF	TGTGCCAGCACCGGAAGTGGTTTCGCGAACACCGGGGAGCTGTTTTTT
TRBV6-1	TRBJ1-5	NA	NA	CASSVAGYNQPQHF	TGTGCCAGCAGTGTCGCAGGGTACAATCAGCCCCAGCATTTT
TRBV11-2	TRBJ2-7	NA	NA	CASSLDRRSRGHSYEQYF	TGTGCCAGCAGCTTAGACCGCCGTTCACGGGGACACTCCTACGAGCAGTACTTC
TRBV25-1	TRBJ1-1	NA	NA	CASRGLGWGNTEAFF	TGTGCCAGCAGGGGGCTGGGATGGGGTAACACTGAAGCTTTCTTT
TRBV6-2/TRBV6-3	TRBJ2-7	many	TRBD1	CASSTISYRDRSFYEQYF	TGTGCCAGCAGTACTATTTCTTACCGGGACAGATCTTTCTACGAGCAGTACTTC
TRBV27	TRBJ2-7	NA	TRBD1	CASNRQGAPLSYEQYF	TGTGCCAGCAATCGACAGGGGGCCCCCCTCTCCTACGAGCAGTACTTC
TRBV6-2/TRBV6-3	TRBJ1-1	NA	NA	CASSYFDGREAFF	TGTGCCAGCAGTTACTTCGACGGACGTGAAGCTTTCTTT
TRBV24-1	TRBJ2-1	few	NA	CATSETTTYNEQFF	TGTGCCACCAGTGAAACAACTACCTACAATGAGCAGTTCTTC
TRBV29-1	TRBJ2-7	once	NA	CSVERVGGEQYF	TGCAGCGTTGAAAGGGTAGGGGGCGAGCAGTACTTC
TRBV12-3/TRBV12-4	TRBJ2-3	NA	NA	CASRKLYGASPNTQYF	TGTGCCAGTAGAAAACTATATGGGGCGTCCCCCAATACGCAGTATTTT
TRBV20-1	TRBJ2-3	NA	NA	CSARAYGTQYF	TGCAGTGCTAGGGCATACGGCACGCAGTATTTT
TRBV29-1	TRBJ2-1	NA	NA	CSVERLTGREQFF	TGCAGCGTCGAAAGATTGACAGGACGAGAGCAGTTCTTC
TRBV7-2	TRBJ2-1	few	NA	CASSRRGDGWNEQFF	TGTGCCAGCAGCCGCAGGGGGGACGGGTGGAATGAGCAGTTCTTC
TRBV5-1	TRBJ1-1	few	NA	CASSLVGGSQQITEAFF	TGCGCCAGCAGCTTGGTCGGGGGTAGTCAGCAGATCACTGAAGCTTTCTTT
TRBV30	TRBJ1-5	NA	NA	CAWSRQLNQPQHF	TGTGCCTGGAGTAGGCAGCTCAATCAGCCCCAGCATTTT
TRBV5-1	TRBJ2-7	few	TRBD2	CASSFREGHEQYF	TGCGCCAGCAGCTTCCGGGAGGGCCACGAGCAGTACTTC
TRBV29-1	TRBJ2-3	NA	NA	CSVDFSRPDTQYF	TGCAGCGTTGACTTCAGTCGTCCAGACACGCAGTATTTT